This passage covers 25 T cell receptor beta chains from one sample sequenced in a study of post-analysis software for immune sequencing data. General study results and limits: Among a few TRBV segments more frequent in patients than controls were TRBV5-6, TRBV5-1 and TRBV20-1.

Antigens of these TCRs are unknown. Unique-molecular-identifier-tagged TCR beta cDNA libraries were used. TCRdb recomputed calls from the PCR reads with MiXCR, one row per CDR3 protein. This repertoire shows 600,000 to 750,000 distinct CDR3 sequences, approximately 60% found once; its top ten account for about 10%. The sample was blood. The receptors shown here come from a girl aged 2 to 9 with multiple sclerosis.

This clonotype was detected only a few times. The chain couples TRBV5-1 to TRBJ2-3, with 8 positions matching TRBD2. This CDR3 has 20 residues. Looked up from germline, CDR1 is SGHRS and CDR2 is YFSETQ. Trimming at V came to 3 bases and at J to 0 bases, leaving 18 bases not matched to a gene. This chain's CDR3 is CASSWAVLADRASSTDTQYF. CDR3 in DNA: TGCGCCAGCAGCTGGGCGGTACTAGCGGACCGAGCTTCTAGCACAGATACGCAGTATTTT.

V is TRBV7-9 and J is TRBJ2-7; 8 nucleotides align to TRBD1. Germline V gene data show CDR1 as SEHNR and CDR2 as FQNEAQ (reference sequence). V shed 5 bases, J shed 4 bases, and the junction held 7 bases outside the gene matches. The CDR3 has 14 residues. CDR3 region: CASSRKGQEYEQYF. CDR3 sequence (DNA): TGTGCCAGCAGCCGAAAGGGACAGGAATACGAGCAGTACTTC.

This rearrangement joins TRBV29-1 to TRBJ2-7; 9 bases fit TRBD2. From germline, CDR1 is SQVTM and CDR2 ANQGSEA. The length of the CDR3 is 16 residues. The trim removed 6 bases at V and 7 bases at J, leaving 19 bases unmatched. The CDR3 loop is CSVPVGGGGVYNEQYF. The DNA for the CDR3 is TGCAGCGTCCCCGTGGGGGGCGGGGGGGTTTACAATGAGCAGTACTTC.

Comment on this clonotype: Relative to the germline gene, one junction end is altered; a read error may explain this. V gene TRBV29-1 combines with J gene TRBJ2-7, with D possibly TRBD2 on 5 matching bases. Per germline, CDR1 SQVTM and CDR2 ANQGSEA. The CDR3 is 14 amino acids. The CDR3 loop is CGVEGGGRNYEQYF. The CDR3 region has the DNA TGCGGCGTTGAAGGCGGAGGTAGAAACTACGAGCAGTACTTC.

A few counts support this clonotype. V is TRBV10-3 and J is TRBJ2-3; D remains unclear. V lost 3 bases and J 0 bases, leaving 10 bases between the germline ends. The CDR3 runs to 15 residues. Germline V gives CDR1 ENHRY, CDR2 SYGVKD. The CDR3 is CAISDSAASTDTQYF. As DNA, the CDR3 is TGTGCCATCAGTGATTCGGCAGCTAGCACAGATACGCAGTATTTT.

The rearrangement links TRBV7-9 to TRBJ2-7; TRBD2 aligns across 14 bases. Judging by the DNA end, TRBJ2-5 fits better; the J call may be wrong. The CDR3 loop spans 16 amino acids. The germline V gene encodes CDR1 SEHNR and CDR2 FQNEAQ (reference sequence). The DNA for the CDR3 is TGTGCCAGCAGCTCCCGCGGGACTAGCGGGAGAGAGACCCAGTACTTC. Protein sequence: CASSSRGTSGRETQYF.

The chain recombines TRBV10-3 with TRBJ2-1, with D perhaps matching TRBD2 (6 bases). This CDR3 spans 17 amino acids. The germline CDR1 and CDR2 sequences are ENHRY and SYGVKD. Trimming took off 2 bases at V and 7 bases at J, with 21 bases between the two ends. CDR3 in DNA: TGTGCCATCAGTGAGGATAAAGGAGGGATCCTACAGAATGAGCAGTTCTTC. Translation gives CAISEDKGGILQNEQFF.

The V and J genes are TRBV7-6 and TRBJ2-5; 7 positions match TRBD2. The CDR3 covers 13 residues. V lost 6 bases to trimming and J lost 5 bases; unmatched junction nucleotides: 6. Germline V lookup: CDR1 SGHVS, CDR2 FNYEAQ. The CDR3 reads CASRAGRMETQYF. The CDR3 bases are TGTGCCAGCAGAGCGGGAAGGATGGAGACCCAGTACTTC.

V is TRBV15 and J is TRBJ2-1; 15 positions match TRBD2. The junction had 5 bases not matched to a gene; V was cut back by 5 bases and J by 0 bases. This CDR3 has 18 residues. Germline CDR1 is LNHNV and CDR2 is YYDKDF (reference sequence). The CDR3 nucleotides are TGTGCCACCAGCGGGACTAGCGGGGGGACCGACTCCTACAATGAGCAGTTCTTC. Its translation is CATSGTSGGTDSYNEQFF.

This clonotype has only a few counts. The CDR3 DNA reads TGTGCCAGCAGTCTCAGGGACAGCCTAGCCAAAAACATTCAGTACTTC. It is translated as CASSLRDSLAKNIQYF. The chain employs TRBV12-3 or TRBV12-4 and TRBJ2-4, with 7 bases lining up with TRBD1. V lost 5 bases, J lost 0 bases, and 7 bases stayed unmatched. This CDR3 has 16 residues.

The rearrangement uses TRBV29-1 and TRBJ2-1; 12 bases agree with TRBD2. V shed 6 bases and J 4 bases; nucleotides not matched to a gene: 10. This CDR3 spans 16 amino acids. From germline, CDR1 is SQVTM and CDR2 ANQGSEA. CDR3 amino acids: CSVDGASGRGYNEQFF. The CDR3 coding sequence is TGCAGCGTCGATGGGGCTAGCGGGAGGGGGTACAATGAGCAGTTCTTC.

The rearrangement joins TRBV7-9 to TRBJ1-1; D is undetermined. Germline loops: CDR1 SEHNR, CDR2 FQNEAQ (reference sequence). Trimming left V 2 bases short and J 1 base short, with 8 bases between. This CDR3 has 14 residues. In nucleotides, the CDR3 is TGTGCCAGCAGCTTAAGGCAGACGAACACTGAAGCTTTCTTT. Amino acid sequence: CASSLRQTNTEAFF.

V gene TRBV7-8 combines with J gene TRBJ2-1; 7 bases fit TRBD1. The CDR3 contains 11 residues. Germline V gene sequence: CDR1 SGHVS, CDR2 FQNEAQ. V shed 6 bases and J 12 bases; nucleotides not matched to a gene: 5. CDR3 sequence: CASSSAGGQFF. For the CDR3, the DNA is TGTGCCAGCAGTTCCGCAGGGGGGCAGTTCTTC.

Regarding this clonotype: A single base separates this from a much larger clone, so it may be a read error. The chain recombines TRBV5-1 with TRBJ2-5; the match to TRBD1 covers 7 bases. Trimming cost V 4 bases and J 1 base; bases outside gene matches: 4. Germline V gene data show CDR1 as SGHRS and CDR2 as YFSETQ. The CDR3 has 14 amino acids. The CDR3 DNA reads as TGCGCCAGCAGCATGGGACAGCCCCAAGAGACCCAGTACTTC. Its protein product is CASSMGQPQETQYF.

In its sample, this clonotype was seen a few times. The rearrangement uses TRBV10-3 and TRBJ1-2, with a tentative D call TRBD1 (5 bases). Germline CDR1 ENHRY, CDR2 SYGVKD. The CDR3 runs to 14 residues. V was trimmed by 3 bases and J by 6 bases, leaving 14 bases between them. The CDR3 nucleotides read TGTGCCATCAGTGATTTGCAGGGTGGTGATGGCTACACCTTC. As protein: CAISDLQGGDGYTF.

J is TRBJ2-1 and V is TRBV4-2; D call uncertain. The germline V and J ends were trimmed by 4 bases and 7 bases, with 17 bases remaining between them. Germline V gene lookup returns CDR1 LGHNA and CDR2 YNFKEQ. The CDR3 has 15 residues. The CDR3: CASSLPGLIRNEQFF. The DNA of the CDR3 is TGTGCCAGCAGCCTGCCTGGCCTGATACGGAATGAGCAGTTCTTC.

The sample holds a few counts of this clonotype. The rearrangement links TRBV20-1 to TRBJ2-3; 10 bases are shared with TRBD2. V was clipped by 3 bases and J by 5 bases; unmatched bases: 8. Germline CDR1 reads DFQATT; CDR2 reads SNEGSKA (reference sequence). The CDR3 extends over 15 amino acids. CDR3 in amino acids: CSARGLAGVRDTQYF. The CDR3 DNA reads TGCAGTGCTAGGGGGCTAGCGGGAGTACGAGATACGCAGTATTTT.

Regarding this clonotype: A junction end diverges from the germline sequence, so it may reflect a read error. The chain joins TRBV5-1 to TRBJ2-5; D call uncertain. The J call may be wrong; the DNA end is better matched by TRBJ2-7. Germline values: CDR1 SGHRS, CDR2 YFSETQ. The CDR3 runs 12 residues. CDR3 loop: CVSSLFPYEQYF. CDR3 DNA sequence: TGCGTCAGCAGTTTGTTCCCGTACGAGCAGTACTTC.

This clonotype has only a few counts. The chain uses TRBV3-1 and TRBJ2-7; a possible D gene is TRBD2 (6 bases). The CDR3 covers 14 residues. Germline CDR1 and CDR2: LGHDT and YNNKEL (reference sequence). V lost 0 bases, J lost 9 bases, and 15 bases lay in between. CDR3 nucleotide sequence: TGTGCCAGCAGCCAAGACTGGGACTCCTTAGGGCAGTACTTC. It encodes CASSQDWDSLGQYF.

Concerning this clonotype: This CDR3 fails to terminate in the conserved phenylalanine or tryptophan, so it likely reflects a read error. The V call is TRBV12-3 or TRBV12-4, the J call TRBJ2-1, with a possible D match to TRBD2 (5 bases). The CDR3 totals 14 residues. Trimming took 2 bases from V and 7 from J, leaving 12 bases between them. The CDR3 DNA reads as TGTGCCAGCAGTTTACACCGCGGAGGAAATGAGCAGTTCTCC. This encodes CASSLHRGGNEQFS.

The chain uses TRBV4-3 and TRBJ1-2, with 7 bases identical to TRBD1. Trimming took 1 base from V and 5 from J; bases not matched to a gene: 13. The germline CDR1 and CDR2 sequences are LGHNA and YSLEER. The CDR3 covers 17 residues. CDR3 in DNA: TGCGCCAGCAGCCAAGTCTTCTCGGGGACAGTGATGTATGGCTACACCTTC. It specifies CASSQVFSGTVMYGYTF.

This clonotype was seen more than once but under ten times. The CDR3 coding sequence is TGCGCCAGCAGCCCGGACATCCCCCGGACACATGAGCAGTTCTTC. Protein: CASSPDIPRTHEQFF. V gene TRBV4-1 combines with J gene TRBJ2-1, with a tentative D call TRBD1 (5 bases). The V and J ends lost 4 bases and 8 bases respectively, with 18 bases between them. The CDR3 loop spans 15 amino acids. From germline, CDR1 is MGHRA and CDR2 YSYEKL.

Only a few counts were recorded for this clonotype. This chain uses TRBV24-1 with TRBJ2-3; D ambiguous. Between the trimmed V and J ends, which lost 1 base and 0 bases, there was a span of 10 bases. The germline V gene encodes CDR1 KGHDR and CDR2 SFDVKD. CDR3 length: 16 residues. CDR3 sequence: CATSDFATYSTDTQYF. The CDR3, as DNA: TGTGCCACCAGTGATTTTGCCACCTATAGCACAGATACGCAGTATTTT.

The genes are TRBV7-3 and TRBJ1-1; D unclear. Germline CDR1 is SGHTA and CDR2 is FQGTGA. The length of the CDR3 is 14 residues. The V and J ends lost 4 bases and 1 base respectively, with 10 bases between them. The chain's CDR3 is CASSSFPWNTEAFF. The CDR3 coding sequence is TGTGCCAGCAGCTCCTTTCCGTGGAACACTGAAGCTTTCTTT.

This clonotype appeared a few times. The chain joins TRBV29-1 to TRBJ1-2; TRBD1 aligns across 12 bases. There are 14 residues in the CDR3. Looked up from germline, CDR1 is SQVTM and CDR2 is ANQGSEA. Trimming cost V 5 bases and J 4 bases; bases outside gene matches: 5. The CDR3 loop reads CSVPWGQGAYGYTF. The CDR3 nucleotides are TGCAGCGTTCCTTGGGGACAGGGGGCCTATGGCTACACCTTC.